One T cell receptor beta chain is described in this entry. Antigen unknown. Only in-frame clones appear in the TCRdb table, and some are missing; sequencing was by immunoSEQ multiplex PCR. This table holds roughly 49,000 clones, roughly 78% found once. The sort gate was single viable CD3+CD4+CD8-CD45RO+ cells for memory CD4+ T cells. CMV serostatus came from serum IgG against pp150, pp28, p38, p52. Total CD4+ T cells were enriched by CD4 positive selection. This entry is derived from a study of memory CD4+ T cells and cytomegalovirus serostatus. Study details: This sample comes from healthy Belgian adults, roughly 9 CMV seropositive, 24 seronegative.

Study-wide findings and caveats: Of under 200 reported CMV TCRbeta sequences, around 63 were found in memory CD4+ repertoires.

Specimen: memory CD4+ T cells from blood. The sequence derives from an adult in good health and CMV-seronegative.

CDR3 nucleotide sequence: TGTGCCAGCAGTAAGGGACAGAACTATGGCTACACCTTC. This encodes CASSKGQNYGYTF. This chain joins TRBV27 and TRBJ1-2, with TRBD1 matching over 7 bases. Germline CDR1 and CDR2: MNHEY and SMNVEV (reference sequence). Trimming at V came to 5 bases and at J to 2 bases, leaving 2 bases not matched to a gene. The CDR3 covers 13 residues.